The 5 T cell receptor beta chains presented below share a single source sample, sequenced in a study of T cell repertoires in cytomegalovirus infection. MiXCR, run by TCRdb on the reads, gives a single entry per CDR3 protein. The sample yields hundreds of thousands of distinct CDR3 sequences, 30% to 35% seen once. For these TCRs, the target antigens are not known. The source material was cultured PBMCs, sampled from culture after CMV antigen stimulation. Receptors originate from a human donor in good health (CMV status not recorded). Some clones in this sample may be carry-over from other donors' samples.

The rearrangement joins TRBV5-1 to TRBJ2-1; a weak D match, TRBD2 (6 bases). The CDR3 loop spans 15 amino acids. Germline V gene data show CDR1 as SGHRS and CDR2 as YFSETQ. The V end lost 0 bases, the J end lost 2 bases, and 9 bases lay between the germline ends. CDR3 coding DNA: TGCGCCAGCAGCTTGGGTTCTAGCGCCTACAATGAGCAGTTCTTC. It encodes CASSLGSSAYNEQFF. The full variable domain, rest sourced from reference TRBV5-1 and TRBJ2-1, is KAGVTQTPRYLIKTRGQQVTLSCSPISGHRSVSWYQQTPGQGLQFLFEYFSETQRNKGNFPGRFSGRQFSNSRSEMNVSTLELGDSALYLCASSLGSSAYNEQFFGPGTRLTVL.

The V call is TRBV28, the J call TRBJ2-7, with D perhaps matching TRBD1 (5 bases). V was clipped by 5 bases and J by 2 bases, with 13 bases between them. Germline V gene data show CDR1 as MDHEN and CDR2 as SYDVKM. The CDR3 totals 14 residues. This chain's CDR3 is CASSRQTATYEQYF. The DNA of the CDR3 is TGTGCCAGCAGTAGACAGACGGCTACCTACGAGCAGTACTTC.

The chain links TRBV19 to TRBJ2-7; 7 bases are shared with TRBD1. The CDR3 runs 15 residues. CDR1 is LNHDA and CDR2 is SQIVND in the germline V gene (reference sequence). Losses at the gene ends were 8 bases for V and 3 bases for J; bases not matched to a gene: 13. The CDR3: CASDPGTANSYEQYF. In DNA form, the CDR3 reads TGTGCCAGTGATCCCGGGACAGCTAACAGCTACGAGCAGTACTTC.

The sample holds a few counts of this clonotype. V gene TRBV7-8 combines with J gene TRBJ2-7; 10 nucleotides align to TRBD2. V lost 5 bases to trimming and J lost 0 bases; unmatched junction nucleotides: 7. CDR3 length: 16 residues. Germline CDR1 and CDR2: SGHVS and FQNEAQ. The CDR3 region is CASSPSSGGHSYEQYF. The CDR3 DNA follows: TGTGCCAGCAGCCCCAGTAGCGGGGGGCACTCCTACGAGCAGTACTTC.

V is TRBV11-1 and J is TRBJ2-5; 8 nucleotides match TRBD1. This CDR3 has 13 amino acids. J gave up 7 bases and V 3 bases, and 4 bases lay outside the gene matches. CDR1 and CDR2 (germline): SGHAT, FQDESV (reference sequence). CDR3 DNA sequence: TGTGCCAGCAGCTTGCAGGGGGCAATGACCCAGTACTTC. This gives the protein CASSLQGAMTQYF.